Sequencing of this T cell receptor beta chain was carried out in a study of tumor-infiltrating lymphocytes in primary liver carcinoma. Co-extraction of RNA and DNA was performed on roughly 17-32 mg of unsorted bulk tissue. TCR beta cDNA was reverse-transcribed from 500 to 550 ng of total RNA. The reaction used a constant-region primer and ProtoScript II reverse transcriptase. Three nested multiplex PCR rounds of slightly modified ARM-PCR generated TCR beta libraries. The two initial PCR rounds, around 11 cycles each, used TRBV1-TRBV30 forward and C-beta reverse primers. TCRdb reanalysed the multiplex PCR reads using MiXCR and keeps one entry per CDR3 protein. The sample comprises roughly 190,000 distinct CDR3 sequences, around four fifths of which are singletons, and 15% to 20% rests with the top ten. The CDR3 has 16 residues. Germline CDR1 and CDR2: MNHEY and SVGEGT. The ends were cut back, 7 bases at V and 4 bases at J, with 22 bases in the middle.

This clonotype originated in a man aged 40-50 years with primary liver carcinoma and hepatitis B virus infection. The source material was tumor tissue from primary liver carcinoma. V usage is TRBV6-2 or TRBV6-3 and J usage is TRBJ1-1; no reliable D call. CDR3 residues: CASTSIWRRVVTEAFF. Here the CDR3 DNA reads TGTGCCAGCACTAGTATCTGGAGGAGGGTAGTCACTGAAGCTTTCTTT.